The source of this T cell receptor beta chain is a study of Graves' ophthalmopathy and Graves' hyperthyroidism. Excluded were patients with other autoimmune diseases, uncontrolled infections, pregnancy or lactation. PBMCs stemmed from under 11 ml of fresh peripheral blood. The TCR beta CDR3 regions underwent amplification from RNA transcripts. Second-round multiplex PCR came after a first-round RT-PCR that employed HTBI primers. A single record per CDR3 protein comes from TCRdb applying MiXCR to the multiplex PCR reads. The sample contains about 370,000 distinct CDR3 sequences, about a sixth of which appear only once. The CDR3 covers 16 residues. Per germline, CDR1 MDHEN and CDR2 SYDVKM. V was trimmed by 6 bases and J by 2 bases, leaving 19 bases between them. This clonotype was counted ten times or more.

This TCR was sampled from an adult woman with stable Graves' hyperthyroidism. Source material: peripheral blood. The rearrangement joins TRBV28 to TRBJ2-5, with D unclear. The CDR3, as DNA: TGTGCCAGCAGGGCCGGGTGGAGCGCGCGTCAAGAGACCCAGTACTTC. Translated: CASRAGWSARQETQYF. The whole variable domain, remainder taken from reference TRBV28 and TRBJ2-5, is DVKVTQSSRYLVKRTGEKVFLECVQDMDHENMFWYRQDPGLGLRLIYFSYDVKMKEKGDIPEGYSVSREKKERFSLILESASTNQTSMYLCASRAGWSARQETQYFGPGTRLLVL.